The TCR beta chain under discussion was sequenced for a study of response to subunit inactivated influenza vaccine. Via MiXCR, TCRdb re-called the RT-PCR reads, giving one row per CDR3 protein. This repertoire shows more than 700,000 distinct CDR3 sequences, around 20% found once; its top ten account for roughly a tenth. This clonotype was seen only a few times. Its antigen remains unknown. Study-wide results and limits: Authors suggested each seasonal flu vaccination may recruit only limited numbers of new T cells.

The V gene end was trimmed by 0 bases and the J gene end by 7 bases; junction bases not matched to a gene: 9. CDR1 SGHRS and CDR2 YFSETQ come from the germline V gene. CDR3 length: 16 amino acids. The V and J genes are TRBV5-1 and TRBJ2-7, with 11 bases matching TRBD1. Here the sequenced sample was PBMCs from blood, taken more than 4 days after vaccination. This clonotype was sampled from a man in his fifties who received an inactivated influenza vaccine. CDR3 in amino acids: CASSLAVGQGAREQYF. In DNA form, the CDR3 reads TGCGCCAGCAGCTTGGCCGTAGGACAGGGGGCAAGGGAGCAGTACTTC.